A single TCR beta chain is shown here with its context. Its target is unknown. The PCR was carried out with 60 Vbeta primers and 13 Jbeta primers. The protocol was immunoSEQ multiplex PCR, while the TCRdb copy is restricted to in-frame clones and leaves out a portion. The data show some 150,000 clones, 75% to 80% seen once. These data belong to a study of cytomegalovirus exposure and HLA in healthy donors. Germline V gene lookup returns CDR1 SGHVS and CDR2 FQNEAQ. The CDR3 covers 14 residues. The V and J ends lost 5 bases and 6 bases, in that order; junction bases with no gene match: 9. Broader study findings: From TCR beta sequences, most subjects' HLA-A and HLA-B alleles were reportedly predicted accurately.

Input material: PBMCs. The chain links TRBV7-8 to TRBJ1-2, with 7 bases lining up with TRBD1. The sequence came from a male donor in good health and CMV-seronegative. CDR3 amino acids: CASSHTQGVDGYTF. In nucleotides, the CDR3 is TGTGCCAGCAGCCATACGCAGGGGGTAGATGGCTACACCTTC.